This record looks at one T cell receptor (beta chain) sequence and its context. Antigen specificity is unknown. With 7 bases clipped from V and 2 bases from J, the junction kept 8 bases outside the gene matches. Germline-derived CDR1 and CDR2 are SNHLY and FYNNEI. The CDR3 runs to 16 residues. Profiled with immunoSEQ multiplex PCR; TCRdb holds only in-frame clones, not every one. The sample yields tens of thousands of clones, just under 95% seen once. This entry comes from a study of OX40 agonist ivuxolimab in advanced cancers. Study-level points and caveats: With doses of 0.1 to 3.0 mg/kg, CD4+ and CD8+ blood T cells had undergone clonal expansion by week 6. Expanded clones belonging to CD8+ T cells outnumbered, on average, those of CD4+.

The rearrangement joins TRBV2 to TRBJ2-4; 10 nucleotides line up with TRBD1. Source: CD4+ or CD8+ T cells sorted from blood, taken in a trial of the OX40 agonist ivuxolimab. This sequence originates from an adult with an advanced solid tumor such as melanoma, head and neck, liver or kidney cancer. As DNA, the CDR3 is TGTGCCAGCACGGACAGGGGGGTCTCGTCCAAAAACATTCAGTACTTC. This gives the protein CASTDRGVSSKNIQYF.